This T cell receptor beta chain was captured by sequencing in a study of blood T cells in healthy people across ages. Points on this clonotype: The antigen remains unidentified.

Each individual donor underwent a draw of ten milliliters of peripheral blood. PBMCs were isolated at a quantity of at least 6.5 million per sample. Germline CDR1 DFQATT, CDR2 SNEGSKA (reference sequence). The CDR3 extends over 12 amino acids. The germline V and J ends were trimmed by 8 bases and 1 base, with 11 bases remaining between them. Study findings and constraints: The fall in TCR beta diversity per million T cells was roughly linear with age.

With a J-beta primer mix and a sample-barcoded 5' primer, a second PCR ran about 6 to 11 cycles. A single record per CDR3 protein comes from TCRdb applying MiXCR to the 5' RACE reads. The sample holds around 1,100,000 distinct CDR3 sequences, less than 45% seen once. The sequencing input was blood. The sequence was collected from a man aged 18 to 30 in good health. This chain connects TRBV20-1 to TRBJ1-1; D unclear. CDR3 nucleotide sequence: TGCAGTACTGAAATCCCGAACACTGAAGCTTTCTTT. Translation: CSTEIPNTEAFF.